This TCR beta chain emerged from a study of blood T cell repertoires in COVID-19. As for the study in general: The study drew acute and convalescent COVID-19 samples from the United States, Italy and Spain.

The method was immunoSEQ multiplex PCR; TCRdb's version includes in-frame clones alone and lacks a portion of them. The sample records approximately 170,000 clones, less than 90% being singletons. CDR1 MNHEY and CDR2 SMNVEV come from the germline V gene (reference sequence). The CDR3 spans 14 residues. V dropped 5 bases and J dropped 1 base, with 10 bases sitting between them. Source material: PBMCs or T cells enriched from blood (not recorded which). The chain carries TRBV27 and TRBJ2-3; D unresolved. This TCR came from a woman between 50 and 59 years old who had recovered from COVID-19. The CDR3 bases are TGTGCCAGCAGTATAACTGCGGGCACAGATACGCAGTATTTT. This sequence encodes CASSITAGTDTQYF.